This TCR beta chain was sequenced during a study of CD8 T cells in ankylosing spondylitis. Overall study findings and caveats: Past research had described some motif variants in reactive arthritis synovial fluid and blood. For ankylosing spondylitis blood, a TCR beta motif of 7 or 8 highly homologous variants appeared characteristic. Disease-linked clones were reportedly significantly enriched in matched ankylosing spondylitis synovial fluid.

Quantitative 5'-RACE was performed with molecular barcodes, and it yielded the TCR beta libraries. TCRdb re-analysed the 5' RACE reads in MiXCR, keeping a single row per CDR3 protein. The sample consists of approximately 300,000 distinct CDR3 sequences, under 8.5% of them appearing once. V lost 0 bases and J 4 bases, leaving 18 bases between the germline ends. Per germline, CDR1 SGHDN and CDR2 FVKESK. The CDR3 spans 17 residues. This clonotype has a handful of counts. The antigen is not known. The V gene is TRBV14, the J gene TRBJ2-5, with D possibly matching TRBD1 (6 bases). Sequenced sample: blood, either unsorted or a sorted T cell fraction (not recorded which). The receptor comes from a male donor with ankylosing spondylitis. DNA of the CDR3: TGTGCCAGCAGCCAAGACCTGGCGCAGGGGATGAGAGAGACCCAGTACTTC. It encodes CASSQDLAQGMRETQYF.